This T cell receptor (beta chain) emerged from a study of OX40 agonist ivuxolimab in advanced cancers. Study background: Mean age 60 years, range roughly 23 to 79; just over 80% male. Study-level results: Clonal expansion in partial responders at 0.1-3.0 mg/kg ranked among the lowest.

Germline assignment: CDR1 SNHLY and CDR2 FYNNEI. CDR3 length: 16 residues. Trimming at V came to 1 base and at J to 1 base, leaving 2 bases not matched to a gene. This clone was detected a few times. Its antigen is undetermined. The data were produced by immunoSEQ multiplex PCR, yet TCRdb's version contains in-frame clones alone and is incomplete. The table shows approximately 20,000 clones, with around 78% occurring only once. This sequence originates from an adult with an advanced solid tumor such as melanoma, head and neck, liver or kidney cancer. The rearrangement links TRBV2 to TRBJ2-5; 11 bases align to TRBD2. Sequenced here: CD4+ or CD8+ T cells sorted from blood, sampled in a trial of the OX40 agonist ivuxolimab. The DNA of the CDR3 is TGTGCCAGCAGTGAAGGACTAGCGGGGCTCCAAGAGACCCAGTACTTC. It specifies CASSEGLAGLQETQYF.